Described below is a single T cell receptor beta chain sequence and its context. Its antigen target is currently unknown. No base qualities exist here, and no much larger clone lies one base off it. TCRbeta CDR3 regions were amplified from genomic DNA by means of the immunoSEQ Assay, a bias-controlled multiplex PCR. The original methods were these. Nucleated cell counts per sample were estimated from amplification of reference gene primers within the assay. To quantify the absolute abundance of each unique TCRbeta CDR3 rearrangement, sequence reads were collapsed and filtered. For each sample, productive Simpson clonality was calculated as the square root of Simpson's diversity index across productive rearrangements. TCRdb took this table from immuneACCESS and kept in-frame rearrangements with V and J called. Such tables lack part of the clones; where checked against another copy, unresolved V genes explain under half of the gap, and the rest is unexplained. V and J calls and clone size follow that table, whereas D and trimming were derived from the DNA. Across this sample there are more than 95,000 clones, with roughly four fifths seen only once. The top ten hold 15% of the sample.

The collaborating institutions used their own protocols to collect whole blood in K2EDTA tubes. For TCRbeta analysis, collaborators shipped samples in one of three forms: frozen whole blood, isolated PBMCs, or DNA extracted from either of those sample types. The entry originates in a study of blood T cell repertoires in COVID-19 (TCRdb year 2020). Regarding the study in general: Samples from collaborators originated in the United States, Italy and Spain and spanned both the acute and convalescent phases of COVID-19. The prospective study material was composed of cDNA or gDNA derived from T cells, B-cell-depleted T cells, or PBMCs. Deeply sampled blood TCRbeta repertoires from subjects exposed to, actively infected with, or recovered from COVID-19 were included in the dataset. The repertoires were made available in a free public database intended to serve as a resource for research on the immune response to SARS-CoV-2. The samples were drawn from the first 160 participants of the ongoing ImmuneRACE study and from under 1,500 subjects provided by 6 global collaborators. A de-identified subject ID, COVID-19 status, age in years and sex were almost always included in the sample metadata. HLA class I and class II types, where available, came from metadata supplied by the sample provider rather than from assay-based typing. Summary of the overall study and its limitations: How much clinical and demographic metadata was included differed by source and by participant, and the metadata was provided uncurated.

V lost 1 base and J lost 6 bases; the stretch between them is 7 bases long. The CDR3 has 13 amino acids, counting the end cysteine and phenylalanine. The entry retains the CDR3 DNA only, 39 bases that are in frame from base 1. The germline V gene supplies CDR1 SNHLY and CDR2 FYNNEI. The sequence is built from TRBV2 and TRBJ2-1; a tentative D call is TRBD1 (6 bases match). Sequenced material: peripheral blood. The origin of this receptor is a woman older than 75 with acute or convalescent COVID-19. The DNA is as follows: TGTGCCAGCAGTGAAGAAGGGGGCAATGAGCAGTTCTTC. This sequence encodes CASSEEGGNEQFF.